This T cell receptor beta chain was found in a study of OX40 agonist ivuxolimab in advanced cancers. The CDR3 contains 14 residues. V lost 5 bases, J lost 7 bases, and 12 bases lay in between. Per germline, CDR1 LNHDA and CDR2 SQIVND (reference sequence). Profiled with immunoSEQ multiplex PCR; TCRdb holds only in-frame clones, not every one. This sample has 20,000 to 25,000 clones, with roughly 78% found just once. The rearrangement joins TRBV19 to TRBJ1-6, with D unclear. Material: CD4+ or CD8+ T cells sorted from blood, obtained in a trial of the OX40 agonist ivuxolimab. This clonotype was sampled from an adult with an advanced solid tumor such as melanoma, head and neck, liver or kidney cancer. In nucleotides, the CDR3 is TGTGCCAGTAGTCCCGGGCCAAAGAATTCACCCCTCCACTTT. It specifies CASSPGPKNSPLHF.